The source of this T cell receptor (beta chain) is a study of T cells in Graves' hyperthyroidism and ophthalmopathy. Study-wide results and caveats: Blood held most thyroid clonotypes expanded above 0.001 frequency.

In germline, CDR1 is LGHDT, CDR2 YNNKEL (reference sequence). CDR3 size: 17 residues. The V segment lost 1 base and the J segment 0 bases; nucleotides outside the gene matches: 6. This clonotype was counted ten times or more. Antigen: not known. Amplification targeted TCR beta CDR3 regions from RNA transcripts. A first-round RT-PCR of the TCR CDR3 used the HTBI primer set. TCRdb re-called the multiplex PCR reads through MiXCR, storing one row per CDR3 protein. The sample carries 300,000 to 350,000 distinct CDR3 sequences, 21% recorded once. This clonotype originated in a woman aged 50 to 60 with Graves' hyperthyroidism. Sequencing was done on a sample of blood. V is TRBV3-1 and J is TRBJ2-1, with 7 positions matching TRBD2. CDR3 loop: CASSQGASGSSYNEQFF. In DNA, the CDR3 is TGTGCCAGCAGCCAAGGGGCTAGCGGTTCCTCCTACAATGAGCAGTTCTTC.